A single sample is the source of the 20 T cell receptor beta chains below, sequenced in a study of T cells after yellow fever vaccination. TCRdb analysed the 5' RACE reads with MiXCR anew, one entry per CDR3 protein. The table lists fewer than 400,000 distinct CDR3 sequences, roughly 10% of them singletons. This specimen was CD4+ T cells sorted from PBMCs, taken 45 days after the yellow fever booster vaccination. The source is a man aged 18 to 29 who received the YFV17D yellow fever vaccine.

This clonotype was counted only a few times. The V call is TRBV3-1, the J call TRBJ1-5, with TRBD1 as a possible D gene (5 bases). V lost 4 bases to trimming and J lost 6 bases, with 7 bases between them. Germline CDR1 is LGHDT and CDR2 is YNNKEL (reference sequence). This CDR3 comprises 12 residues. For the CDR3, the DNA is TGTGCCAGCAGCCCGCAGGGTCAGCCCCAGCATTTT. This encodes CASSPQGQPQHF.

This clonotype has more than one count but fewer than ten. V and J are TRBV20-1 and TRBJ1-1; D remains unclear. CDR3 length: 11 amino acids. Trimming left V 5 bases short and J 4 bases short, with 8 bases between. Germline lookup yields CDR1 DFQATT and CDR2 SNEGSKA (reference sequence). CDR3 coding DNA: TGCAGTGCTCAGATAAGCACTGAAGCTTTCTTT. This codes for CSAQISTEAFF.

There are a few counts of this clonotype. Its ends do not fully match the called genes, so a read error is possible. This chain uses TRBV4-1 with TRBJ1-4; 8 bases are a match to TRBD1. Germline V gene data show CDR1 as MGHRA and CDR2 as YSYEKL. The CDR3 has 18 amino acids. Written as DNA, the CDR3 is TGCGCCAGCAGACAAGGGGGTACCAGGGGGCGTTCTAATGAAAAACTGTTTTTT. The encoded protein is CASRQGGTRGRSNEKLFF.

The chain joins TRBV20-1 to TRBJ1-6; D is unresolved. The V gene lost 1 base and the J gene lost 5 bases, with 9 bases spanning the gap. This CDR3 has 14 amino acids. The germline CDR1 and CDR2 sequences are DFQATT and SNEGSKA (reference sequence). The CDR3 is CSARAADNNSPLHF. DNA of the CDR3: TGCAGTGCTAGAGCTGCAGACAATAATTCACCCCTCCACTTT.

This clonotype has ten or more counts. V and J are TRBV3-1 and TRBJ1-1; D uncertain. The germline gives CDR1 LGHDT, CDR2 YNNKEL (reference sequence). V was cut by 4 bases and J by 2 bases, with 11 bases left in between. This CDR3 contains 14 residues. CDR3 loop: CASSREGINTEAFF. The CDR3, as DNA: TGTGCCAGCAGCCGGGAGGGTATAAACACTGAAGCTTTCTTT.

The chain recombines TRBV5-1 with TRBJ2-7; D might be TRBD1 (6 bases). CDR1 is SGHRS, CDR2 YFSETQ, per germline. V was clipped by 5 bases and J by 7 bases, with 16 bases between them. The CDR3 is 13 residues long. CDR3 region: CASSFSGVGEQYV. CDR3 nucleotide sequence: TGCGCCAGCAGTTTCTCAGGGGTAGGGGAGCAGTACGTC.

This clonotype was seen at least ten times. The V call is TRBV7-2, the J call TRBJ2-5, with TRBD2 matching over 8 bases. CDR1 is SGHTA and CDR2 is FQGNSA in the germline V gene. V lost 3 bases, J lost 2 bases, and 5 bases stayed unmatched. CDR3 size: 15 residues. The DNA of the CDR3 is TGTGCCAGCAGCTTGAGCGGGGGACCTCAAGAGACCCAGTACTTC. As protein: CASSLSGGPQETQYF.

About this clonotype: The junction departs from the called germline gene at one end, perhaps through a read error. This chain links TRBV20-1 with TRBJ1-2; D is perhaps TRBD1 (6 bases). The CDR3 spans 10 residues. CDR1 and CDR2 from the germline V gene are DFQATT and SNEGSKA (reference sequence). The CDR3 here is CSVVEGGSAF. In DNA form, the CDR3 reads TGCAGTGTTGTGGAGGGGGGGTCGGCCTTC.

Here the CDR3 reads CASNTGGRVNTEAFF. CDR3 coding DNA: TGTGCCAGCAACACTGGGGGCAGGGTGAACACTGAAGCTTTCTTT. This chain connects TRBV27 to TRBJ1-1; possibly TRBD1 for D (6 bases). Germline CDR1 and CDR2: MNHEY and SMNVEV (reference sequence). V lost 7 bases to trimming and J lost 0 bases, with 15 bases between them. This CDR3 region has 15 residues.

This chain connects TRBV12-3 or TRBV12-4 to TRBJ2-1; 10 bases are shared with TRBD2. V shed 5 bases and J 7 bases; nucleotides not matched to a gene: 8. The CDR3 totals 15 residues. The CDR3 DNA reads as TGTGCCAGCAGTGAACTAGCGGGGTACTGGAATGAGCAGTTCTTC. Amino acid sequence: CASSELAGYWNEQFF.

This clonotype was counted only a few times. The gene calls are TRBV6-1 and TRBJ1-2; tentatively, D is TRBD1 (5 bases). The CDR3 has 15 amino acids. V was clipped by 1 base and J by 5 bases, with 14 bases between them. Germline V lookup: CDR1 MNHNS, CDR2 SASEGT. The CDR3 nucleotides read TGTGCCAGCAGTGAAGTGAGAGGGGCAGGGTATGGCTACACCTTC. Translating gives CASSEVRGAGYGYTF.

This clonotype showed up just a few times. The chain links TRBV7-9 to TRBJ1-4; tentatively, D is TRBD1 (5 bases). CDR1 SEHNR and CDR2 FQNEAQ come from the germline V gene (reference sequence). This CDR3 is 11 amino acids long. Trimming cost V 4 bases and J 8 bases, with 5 bases left between them. CDR3 region: CASSYREKLFF. The CDR3 DNA follows: TGTGCCAGCAGCTACAGGGAAAAACTGTTTTTT.

This clonotype turned up a few times. The genes are TRBV10-3 and TRBJ2-7, with no clear D. The CDR3 runs 13 residues. Germline CDR1 ENHRY, CDR2 SYGVKD. The V gene lost 0 bases and the J gene lost 4 bases, with 7 bases spanning the gap. The chain's CDR3 is CAISESSLYEQYF. CDR3 in DNA: TGTGCCATCAGTGAGTCGAGTTTGTACGAGCAGTACTTC.

The chain joins TRBV11-1 to TRBJ2-6; the D is unclear. V was cut by 4 bases and J by 10 bases, with 20 bases left in between. CDR3 size: 16 residues. CDR1 SGHAT and CDR2 FQDESV come from the germline V gene (reference sequence). The CDR3 DNA sequence: TGTGCCAGCAGCTCCAACCCACCGGCAACCAGGAACGTCCTGACTTTC. It codes for CASSSNPPATRNVLTF.

This clonotype was observed a handful of times. The chain employs TRBV15 and TRBJ2-7; D is uncertain. Per germline, CDR1 LNHNV and CDR2 YYDKDF (reference sequence). This CDR3 is 12 amino acids long. V was cut by 3 bases and J by 6 bases, with 9 bases left in between. The CDR3 DNA follows: TGTGCCACCAGCAGGCAGGATCGCGAGCAGTACTTC. It specifies CATSRQDREQYF.

This clonotype was counted only a few times. The chain has TRBV6-1 and TRBJ1-2, with D perhaps TRBD1 (5 bases). This CDR3 spans 15 amino acids. From germline, CDR1 is MNHNS and CDR2 SASEGT. The V end was cut by 0 bases, the J end by 8 bases, with 16 bases between. CDR3 sequence (DNA): TGTGCCAGCAGTGAAGCGCTTCGGGCAGGGCACGGCTACACCTTC. It yields the protein CASSEALRAGHGYTF.

This clonotype was detected many times. The V gene is TRBV7-2, the J gene TRBJ2-1, with 7 nucleotides matching TRBD2. J gave up 4 bases and V 3 bases, and 3 bases lay outside the gene matches. The length of the CDR3 is 14 residues. Germline V gene sequence: CDR1 SGHTA, CDR2 FQGNSA. CDR3 protein: CASSLVGGYNEQFF. The CDR3 nucleotides read TGTGCCAGCAGCTTGGTCGGGGGGTACAATGAGCAGTTCTTC.

The chain couples TRBV6-5 to TRBJ1-3; D ambiguous. Trimming shortened V by 5 bases and J by 0 bases, and 8 bases separated the two germline ends. Germline assignment: CDR1 MNHEY and CDR2 SVGAGI. This CDR3 comprises 14 residues. CDR3 residues: CASSPEYSGNTIYF. The DNA of the CDR3 is TGTGCCAGCAGTCCTGAGTACTCTGGAAACACCATATATTTT.

This clonotype was detected only a few times. The chain uses TRBV20-1 and TRBJ2-3; D is unclear. V gave up 6 bases and J gave up 2 bases, with 12 bases separating them. The germline CDR1 and CDR2 sequences are DFQATT and SNEGSKA (reference sequence). The CDR3 is made up of 13 amino acids. The CDR3 sequence: CSAAQQSTDTQYF. DNA of the CDR3: TGCAGTGCCGCGCAGCAGTCCACAGATACGCAGTATTTT.

The chain combines TRBV7-9 with TRBJ1-1; TRBD1 matches 7 bases. The germline V gene has CDR1 SEHNR and CDR2 FQNEAQ (reference sequence). This CDR3 is built from 13 residues. The V and J ends lost 4 bases and 5 bases, in that order; junction bases with no gene match: 4. CDR3 protein: CASSWEQGTEAFF. CDR3 nucleotide sequence: TGTGCCAGCAGCTGGGAACAGGGGACTGAAGCTTTCTTT.